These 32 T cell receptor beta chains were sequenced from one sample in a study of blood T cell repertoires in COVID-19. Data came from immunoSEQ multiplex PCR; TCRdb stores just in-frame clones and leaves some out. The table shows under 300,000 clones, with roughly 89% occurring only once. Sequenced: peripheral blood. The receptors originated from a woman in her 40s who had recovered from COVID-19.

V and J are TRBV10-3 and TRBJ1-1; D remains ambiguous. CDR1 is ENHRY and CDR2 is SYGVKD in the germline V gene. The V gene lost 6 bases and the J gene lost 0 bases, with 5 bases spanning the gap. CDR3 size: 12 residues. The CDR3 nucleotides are TGTGCCATCAGATCAGTGAACACTGAAGCTTTCTTT. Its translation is CAIRSVNTEAFF.

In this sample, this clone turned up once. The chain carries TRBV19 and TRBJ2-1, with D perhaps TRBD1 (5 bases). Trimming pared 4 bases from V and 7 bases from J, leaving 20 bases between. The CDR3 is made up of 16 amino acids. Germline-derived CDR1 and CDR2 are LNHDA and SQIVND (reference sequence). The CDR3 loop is CASSTPFISRGNEQFF. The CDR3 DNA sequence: TGTGCCAGTAGTACCCCCTTTATATCAAGGGGAAATGAGCAGTTCTTC.

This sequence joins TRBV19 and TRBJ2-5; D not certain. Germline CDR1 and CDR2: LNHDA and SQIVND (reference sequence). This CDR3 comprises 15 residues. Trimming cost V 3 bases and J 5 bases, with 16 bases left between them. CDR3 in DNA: TGTGCCAGTAGTATTAGCAGAAGCCCTCTGGAGACCCAGTACTTC. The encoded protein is CASSISRSPLETQYF.

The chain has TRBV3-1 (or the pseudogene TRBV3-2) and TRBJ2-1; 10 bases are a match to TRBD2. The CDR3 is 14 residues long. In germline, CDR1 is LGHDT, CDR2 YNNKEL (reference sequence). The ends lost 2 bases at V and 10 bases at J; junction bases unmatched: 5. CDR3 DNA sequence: TGTGCCAGCAGCCAACCCGGGACTAGCGACGAGCAGTTCTTC. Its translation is CASSQPGTSDEQFF.

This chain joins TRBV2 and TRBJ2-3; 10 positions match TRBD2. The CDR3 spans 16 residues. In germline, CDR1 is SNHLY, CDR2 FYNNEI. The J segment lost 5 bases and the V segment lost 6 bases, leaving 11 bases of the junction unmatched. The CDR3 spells CASRQGTSVLIDTQYF. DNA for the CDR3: TGTGCCAGCAGACAAGGGACTAGCGTTCTCATAGATACGCAGTATTTT.

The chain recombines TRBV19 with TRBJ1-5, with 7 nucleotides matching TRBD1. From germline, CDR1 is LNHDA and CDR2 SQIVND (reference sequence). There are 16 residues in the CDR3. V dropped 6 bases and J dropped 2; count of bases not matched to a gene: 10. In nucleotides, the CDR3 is TGTGCCAGTAGGGCAGACAGGGCGTTTGGCAATCAGCCCCAGCATTTT. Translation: CASRADRAFGNQPQHF.

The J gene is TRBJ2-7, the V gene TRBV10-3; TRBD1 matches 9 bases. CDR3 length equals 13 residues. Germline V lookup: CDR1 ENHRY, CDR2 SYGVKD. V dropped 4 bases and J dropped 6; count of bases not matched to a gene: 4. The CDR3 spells CAISAPDRGEQYV. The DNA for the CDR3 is TGTGCCATCAGTGCCCCGGACAGGGGCGAGCAGTACGTC.

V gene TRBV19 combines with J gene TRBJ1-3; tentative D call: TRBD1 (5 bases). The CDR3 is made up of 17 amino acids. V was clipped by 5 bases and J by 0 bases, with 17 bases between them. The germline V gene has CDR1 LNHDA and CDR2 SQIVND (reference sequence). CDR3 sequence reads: CASSLLGDRLSGNTIYF. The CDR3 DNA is TGTGCCAGTAGTCTCTTAGGAGACAGACTCTCTGGAAACACCATATATTTT. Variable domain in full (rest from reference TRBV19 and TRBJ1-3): DGGITQSPKYLFRKEGQNVTLSCEQNLNHDAMYWYRQDPGQGLRLIYYSQIVNDFQKGDIAEGYSVSREKKESFPLTVTSAQKNPTAFYLCASSLLGDRLSGNTIYFGEGSWLTVV.

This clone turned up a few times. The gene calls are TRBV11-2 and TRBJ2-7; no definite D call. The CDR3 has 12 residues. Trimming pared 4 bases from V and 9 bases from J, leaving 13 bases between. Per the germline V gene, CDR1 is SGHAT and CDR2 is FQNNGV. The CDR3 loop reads CASSSGSLGQYF. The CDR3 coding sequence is TGTGCCAGCAGCTCCGGGTCCCTCGGGCAGTACTTC.

CDR3 sequence (DNA): TGTGCCAGCTCACCCGGCCCGAGGCGAGACAATCAGCCCCAGCATTTT. This codes for CASSPGPRRDNQPQHF. The V gene is TRBV18, the J gene TRBJ1-5; D uncertain. V lost 3 bases and J lost 3, with 15 bases in between. This CDR3 is 16 amino acids long. Germline loops: CDR1 KGHSH, CDR2 LQKENI. Variable domain in full (rest from reference TRBV18 and TRBJ1-5): NAGVMQNPRHLVRRRGQEARLRCSPMKGHSHVYWYRQLPEEGLKFMVYLQKENIIDESGMPKERFSAEFPKEGPSILRIQQVVRGDSAAYFCASSPGPRRDNQPQHFGDGTRLSIL.

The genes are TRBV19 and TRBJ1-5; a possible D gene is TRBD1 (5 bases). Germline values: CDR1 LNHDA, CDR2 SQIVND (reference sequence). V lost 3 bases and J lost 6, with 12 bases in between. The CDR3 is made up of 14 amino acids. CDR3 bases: TGTGCCAGTAGTATTTGGGGGGGAGGTCAGCCCCAGCATTTT. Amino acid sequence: CASSIWGGGQPQHF.

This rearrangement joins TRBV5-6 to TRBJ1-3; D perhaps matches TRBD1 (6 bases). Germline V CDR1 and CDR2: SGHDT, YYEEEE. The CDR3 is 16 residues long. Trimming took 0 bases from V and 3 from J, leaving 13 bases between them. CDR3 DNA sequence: TGTGCCAGCAGCTTGGCCGAGCAGGGGTTTGGAAACACCATATATTTT. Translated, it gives CASSLAEQGFGNTIYF.

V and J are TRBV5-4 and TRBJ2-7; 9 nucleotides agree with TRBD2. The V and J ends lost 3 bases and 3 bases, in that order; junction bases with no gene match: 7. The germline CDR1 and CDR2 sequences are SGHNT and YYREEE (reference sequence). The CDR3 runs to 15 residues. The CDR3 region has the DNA TGTGCCAGCAGCTCGCCCAGCGGGGGGATCTACGAGCAGTACTTC. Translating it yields CASSSPSGGIYEQYF.

The CDR3 DNA follows: TGTGCCAGCAGCTTAGGGCAGGGCCTTAATTCACCCCTCCACTTT. It translates to CASSLGQGLNSPLHF. The gene calls are TRBV7-3 and TRBJ1-6; D possibly corresponds to TRBD1 (5 bases). Germline CDR1 and CDR2: SGHTA and FQGTGA. The CDR3 is made up of 15 amino acids. Trimming took 2 bases from V and 6 from J, leaving 11 bases between them.

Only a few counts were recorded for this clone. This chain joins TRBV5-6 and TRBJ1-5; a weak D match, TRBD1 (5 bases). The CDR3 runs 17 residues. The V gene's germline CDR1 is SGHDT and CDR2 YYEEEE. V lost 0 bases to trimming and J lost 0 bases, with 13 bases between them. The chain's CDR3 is CASSLARGAFSNQPQHF. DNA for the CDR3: TGTGCCAGCAGCTTGGCGCGGGGCGCCTTTAGCAATCAGCCCCAGCATTTT.

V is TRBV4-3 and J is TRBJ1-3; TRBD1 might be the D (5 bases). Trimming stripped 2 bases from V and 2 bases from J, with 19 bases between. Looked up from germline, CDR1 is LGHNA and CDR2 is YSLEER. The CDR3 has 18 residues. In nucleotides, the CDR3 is TGCGCCAGCAGCCAAAGGGTCCCCGGAGGGGTAACTGGAAACACCATATATTTT. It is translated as CASSQRVPGGVTGNTIYF.

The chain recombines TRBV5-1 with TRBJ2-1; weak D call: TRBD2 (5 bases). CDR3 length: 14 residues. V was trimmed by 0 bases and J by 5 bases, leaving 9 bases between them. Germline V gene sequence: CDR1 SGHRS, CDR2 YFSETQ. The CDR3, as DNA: TGCGCCAGCAGCTTGGCCCCGGGGAACAATGAGCAGTTCTTC. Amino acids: CASSLAPGNNEQFF.

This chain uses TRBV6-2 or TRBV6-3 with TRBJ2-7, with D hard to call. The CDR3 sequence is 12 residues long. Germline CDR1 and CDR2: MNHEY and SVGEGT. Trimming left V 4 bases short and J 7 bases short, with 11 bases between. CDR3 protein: CASSLSPREQYF. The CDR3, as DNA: TGTGCCAGCAGTTTATCCCCCAGAGAGCAGTACTTC.

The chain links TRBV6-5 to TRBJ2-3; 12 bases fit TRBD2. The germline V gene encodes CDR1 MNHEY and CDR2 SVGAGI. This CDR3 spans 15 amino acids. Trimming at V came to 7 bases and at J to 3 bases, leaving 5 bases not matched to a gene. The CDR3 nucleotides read TGTGCCAGCACTAGCGGGGGGGCTGATACAGATACGCAGTATTTT. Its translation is CASTSGGADTDTQYF.

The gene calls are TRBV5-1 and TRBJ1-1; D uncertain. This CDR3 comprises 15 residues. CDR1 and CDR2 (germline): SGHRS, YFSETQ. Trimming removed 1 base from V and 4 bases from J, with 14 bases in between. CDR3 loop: CASSLNRERGTEAFF. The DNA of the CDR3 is TGCGCCAGCAGCTTGAATCGGGAACGGGGCACTGAAGCTTTCTTT. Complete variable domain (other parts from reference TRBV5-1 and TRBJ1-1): KAGVTQTPRYLIKTRGQQVTLSCSPISGHRSVSWYQQTPGQGLQFLFEYFSETQRNKGNFPGRFSGRQFSNSRSEMNVSTLELGDSALYLCASSLNRERGTEAFFGQGTRLTVV.

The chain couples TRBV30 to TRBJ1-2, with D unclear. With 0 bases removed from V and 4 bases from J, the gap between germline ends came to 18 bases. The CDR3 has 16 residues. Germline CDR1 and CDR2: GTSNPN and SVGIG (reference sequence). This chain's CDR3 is CAWSVSGGPFLYGYTF. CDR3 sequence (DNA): TGTGCCTGGAGTGTATCCGGAGGTCCCTTCCTCTATGGCTACACCTTC.

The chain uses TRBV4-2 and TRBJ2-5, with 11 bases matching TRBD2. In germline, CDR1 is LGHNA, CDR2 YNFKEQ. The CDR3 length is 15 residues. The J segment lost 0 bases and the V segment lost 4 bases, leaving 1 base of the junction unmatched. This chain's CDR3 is CASSPSGGYQETQYF. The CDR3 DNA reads TGTGCCAGCAGCCCTAGCGGGGGGTACCAAGAGACCCAGTACTTC.

CDR3 loop: CSVEAGPDTQYF. CDR3 coding DNA: TGCAGCGTTGAAGCAGGGCCAGATACGCAGTATTTT. V gene TRBV29-1 combines with J gene TRBJ2-3; D is perhaps TRBD1 (5 bases). V lost 1 base and J lost 4, with 6 bases in between. This CDR3 is 12 amino acids long. The germline gives CDR1 SQVTM, CDR2 ANQGSEA.

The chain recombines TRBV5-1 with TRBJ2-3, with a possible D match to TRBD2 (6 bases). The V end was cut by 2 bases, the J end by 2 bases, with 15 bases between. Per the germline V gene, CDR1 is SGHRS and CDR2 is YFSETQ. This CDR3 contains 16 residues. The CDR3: CASSFDLGGFTDTQYF. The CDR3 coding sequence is TGCGCCAGCAGCTTCGATCTGGGAGGCTTCACAGATACGCAGTATTTT. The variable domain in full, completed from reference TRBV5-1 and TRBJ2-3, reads KAGVTQTPRYLIKTRGQQVTLSCSPISGHRSVSWYQQTPGQGLQFLFEYFSETQRNKGNFPGRFSGRQFSNSRSEMNVSTLELGDSALYLCASSFDLGGFTDTQYFGPGTRLTVL.

Written as DNA, the CDR3 is TGTGCCAGCTCAACTAGCGGGAGCCAGTTCTTC. This gives the protein CASSTSGSQFF. The chain uses TRBV18 and TRBJ2-1, with 11 bases fitting TRBD2. Germline CDR1 and CDR2: KGHSH and LQKENI. The CDR3 is 11 residues long. The trim removed 5 bases at V and 13 bases at J, leaving 1 base unmatched.

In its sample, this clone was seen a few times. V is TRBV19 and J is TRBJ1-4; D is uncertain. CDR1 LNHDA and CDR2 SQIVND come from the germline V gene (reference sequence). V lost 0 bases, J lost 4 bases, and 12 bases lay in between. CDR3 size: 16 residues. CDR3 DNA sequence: TGTGCCAGTAGTATAGATGCTGGGGAGGATAATGAAAAACTGTTTTTT. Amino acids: CASSIDAGEDNEKLFF.

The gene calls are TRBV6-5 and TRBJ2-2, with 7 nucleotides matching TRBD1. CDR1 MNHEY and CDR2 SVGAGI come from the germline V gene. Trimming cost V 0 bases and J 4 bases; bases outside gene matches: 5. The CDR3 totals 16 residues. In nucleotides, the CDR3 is TGTGCCAGCAGTTACTCCACAGGGGTAATCACCGGGGAGCTGTTTTTT. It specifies CASSYSTGVITGELFF.

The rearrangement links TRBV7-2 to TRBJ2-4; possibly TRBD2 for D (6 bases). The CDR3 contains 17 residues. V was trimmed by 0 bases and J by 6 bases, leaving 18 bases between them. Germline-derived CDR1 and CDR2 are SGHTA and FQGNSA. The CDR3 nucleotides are TGTGCCAGCAGCTTAGCGGGGGATGGCGGCGGGACAAACATTCAGTACTTC. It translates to CASSLAGDGGGTNIQYF.

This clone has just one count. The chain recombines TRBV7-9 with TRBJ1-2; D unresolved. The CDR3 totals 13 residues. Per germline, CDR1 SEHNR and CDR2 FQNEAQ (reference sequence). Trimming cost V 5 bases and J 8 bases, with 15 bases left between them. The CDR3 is CASSPSPGFGYTF. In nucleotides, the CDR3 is TGTGCCAGCAGCCCCAGCCCAGGTTTCGGCTACACCTTC. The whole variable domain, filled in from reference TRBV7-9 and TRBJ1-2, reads DTGVSQNPRHKITKRGQNVTFRCDPISEHNRLYWYRQTLGQGPEFLTYFQNEAQLEKSRLLSDRFSAERPKGSFSTLEIQRTEQGDSAMYLCASSPSPGFGYTFGSGTRLTVV.

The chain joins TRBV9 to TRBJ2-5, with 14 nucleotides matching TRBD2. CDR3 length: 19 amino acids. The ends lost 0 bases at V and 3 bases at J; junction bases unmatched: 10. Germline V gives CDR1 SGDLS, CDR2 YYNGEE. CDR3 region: CASSVGGTSGSRREETQYF. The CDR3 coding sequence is TGTGCCAGCAGCGTAGGAGGGACTAGCGGGAGTAGGCGGGAAGAGACCCAGTACTTC.

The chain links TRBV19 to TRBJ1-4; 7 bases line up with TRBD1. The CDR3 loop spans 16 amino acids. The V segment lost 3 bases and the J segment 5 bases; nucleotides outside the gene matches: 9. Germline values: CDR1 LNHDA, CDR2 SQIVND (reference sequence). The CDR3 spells CASSIGAGGGNEKLFF. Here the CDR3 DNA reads TGTGCCAGTAGTATTGGGGCAGGGGGTGGGAATGAAAAACTGTTTTTT.

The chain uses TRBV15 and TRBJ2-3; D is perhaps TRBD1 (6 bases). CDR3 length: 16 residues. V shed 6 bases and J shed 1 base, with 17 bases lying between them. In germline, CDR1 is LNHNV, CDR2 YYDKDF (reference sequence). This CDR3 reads CATSGTRVDGTDTQYF. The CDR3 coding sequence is TGTGCCACCAGTGGGACACGGGTAGATGGCACAGATACGCAGTATTTT.